This TCR beta chain was retrieved from a study of OX40 agonist ivuxolimab in advanced cancers. Generated by immunoSEQ multiplex PCR, the TCRdb table keeps only in-frame clones and is missing some. The sample yields 45,000 to 60,000 clones, about four fifths seen once. Germline V gene lookup returns CDR1 MNHNS and CDR2 SASEGT. CDR3 length: 16 residues. V dropped 1 base and J dropped 4; count of bases not matched to a gene: 6. Here the sequenced sample was CD4+ or CD8+ T cells sorted from blood, taken in a trial of the OX40 agonist ivuxolimab. V usage is TRBV6-1 and J usage is TRBJ2-7, with TRBD2 matching 11 bases. This clonotype was sampled from an adult with an advanced solid tumor such as melanoma, head and neck, liver or kidney cancer. As DNA, the CDR3 is TGTGCCAGCAGTGAAGGCGAGGGACTAGCGGTTTACGAGCAGTACTTC. Its translation is CASSEGEGLAVYEQYF.